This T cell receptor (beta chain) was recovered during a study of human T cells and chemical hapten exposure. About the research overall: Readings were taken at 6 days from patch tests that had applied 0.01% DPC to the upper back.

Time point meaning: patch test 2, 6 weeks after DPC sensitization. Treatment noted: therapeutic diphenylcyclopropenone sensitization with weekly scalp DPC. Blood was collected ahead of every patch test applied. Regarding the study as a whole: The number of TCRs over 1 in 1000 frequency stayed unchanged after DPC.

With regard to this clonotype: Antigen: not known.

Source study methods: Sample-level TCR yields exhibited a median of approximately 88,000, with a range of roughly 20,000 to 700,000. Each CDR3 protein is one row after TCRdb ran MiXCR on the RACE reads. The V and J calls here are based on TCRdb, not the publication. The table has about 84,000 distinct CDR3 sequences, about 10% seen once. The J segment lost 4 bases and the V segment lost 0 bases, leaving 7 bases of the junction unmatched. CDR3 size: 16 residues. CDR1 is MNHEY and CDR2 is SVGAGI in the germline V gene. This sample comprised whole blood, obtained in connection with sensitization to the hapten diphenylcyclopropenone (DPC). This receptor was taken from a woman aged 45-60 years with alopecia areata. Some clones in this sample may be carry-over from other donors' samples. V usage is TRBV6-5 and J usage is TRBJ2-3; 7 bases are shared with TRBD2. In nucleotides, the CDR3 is TGTGCCAGCAGTTACTCGAGCGGGACCATCGCAGATACGCAGTATTTT. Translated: CASSYSSGTIADTQYF.